This TCR beta chain stems from a study of OX40 agonist ivuxolimab in advanced cancers. Germline CDR1 reads SGHAT; CDR2 reads FQNNGV. The CDR3 extends over 14 amino acids. V lost 4 bases to trimming and J lost 4 bases; unmatched junction nucleotides: 4. Data came from immunoSEQ multiplex PCR; TCRdb stores just in-frame clones and leaves some out. Here the sample spans 55,000 to 80,000 clones, 91% being singletons. The TCR originated in an adult with an advanced solid tumor such as melanoma, head and neck, liver or kidney cancer. The V gene is TRBV11-2, the J gene TRBJ2-5; 9 bases match TRBD2. The sequences come from CD4+ or CD8+ T cells sorted from blood, collected in a trial of the OX40 agonist ivuxolimab. The CDR3 DNA is TGTGCCAGCAGCTCCTTAGCGGGAGTAGAGACCCAGTACTTC. Its translation is CASSSLAGVETQYF.